Following are 28 T cell receptor beta chains from one sample sequenced in a study of T cells after yellow fever vaccination. From the 5' RACE reads, TCRdb called clonotypes with MiXCR, one entry per CDR3 protein. The data hold under 150,000 distinct CDR3 sequences, with 7.7% observed a single time. This material consisted of CD4+ T cells sorted from PBMCs, taken 5 days after the yellow fever booster vaccination. Every receptor here comes from a man aged 25-40 years who received the YFV17D yellow fever vaccine.

V gene TRBV28 combines with J gene TRBJ2-1; unclear D gene. Germline loops: CDR1 MDHEN, CDR2 SYDVKM. The CDR3 runs to 12 residues. The V and J ends lost 7 bases and 8 bases respectively, with 12 bases between them. Here the CDR3 reads CASISASYEQFF. The CDR3 DNA is TGTGCCAGCATTTCGGCCTCCTATGAGCAGTTCTTC.

At least ten counts were recorded for this clonotype. The chain couples TRBV23-1 to TRBJ2-3; the match to TRBD2 covers 10 bases. TRBV23-1 is classed as an ORF, of uncertain function. With 4 bases clipped from V and 4 bases from J, the junction kept 11 bases outside the gene matches. This CDR3 is 17 amino acids long. As DNA, the CDR3 is TGCGCCAGCAGTCCCCATAGCGGGAGGTTGGGAGCAGATACGCAGTATTTT. Amino acids: CASSPHSGRLGADTQYF.

This clonotype was observed once. The germline gene is not matched at one end of the junction; a read error may be the cause. The chain uses TRBV20-1 and TRBJ2-2; 7 bases map to TRBD2. This CDR3 region has 17 residues. CDR1 is DFQATT and CDR2 is SNEGSKA in the germline V gene (reference sequence). The CDR3 coding sequence is TGCTGTGCTAGAGATTTCCCGGCGGGAGCGAACACCGGGGAGCTGTTTTTT. Its translation is CCARDFPAGANTGELFF.

The table lists this clonotype with many counts. The chain links TRBV7-2 to TRBJ1-3; maybe TRBD1 (5 bases). The CDR3 runs 15 residues. Trimming removed 3 bases at V and 4 bases at J, with 13 bases between. Germline V lookup: CDR1 SGHTA, CDR2 FQGNSA. CDR3 DNA sequence: TGTGCCAGCAGCTTCAGACAGAGCGAGGGAAACACCATATATTTT. Its protein product is CASSFRQSEGNTIYF.

In this sample, this clonotype turned up many times. The chain employs TRBV6-1 and TRBJ2-3, with 7 bases identical to TRBD2. The V gene's germline CDR1 is MNHNS and CDR2 SASEGT. J gave up 3 bases and V 5 bases, and 8 bases lay outside the gene matches. This CDR3 has 15 residues. In DNA, the CDR3 is TGTGCCAGCAGTCGCTCTAGCGGATGGACAGATACGCAGTATTTT. Protein: CASSRSSGWTDTQYF.

A note on this clonotype: This clone may be a read error of a much larger clone one base away. The chain recombines TRBV24-1 with TRBJ2-2; the D gene is possibly TRBD1 (5 bases). The ends were cut back, 4 bases at V and 3 bases at J, with 11 bases in the middle. Germline-derived CDR1 and CDR2 are KGHDR and SFDVKD. The CDR3 totals 15 residues. The CDR3 reads CATSDAAGYTGELFF. In nucleotides, the CDR3 is TGTGCCACCAGTGACGCGGCAGGGTACACCGGGGAGCTGTTTTTT.

Points on this clonotype: Given a much more abundant clone one base away, this may be a read error. V is TRBV7-3 and J is TRBJ2-2; D might be TRBD2 (6 bases). This CDR3 contains 14 residues. From germline, CDR1 is SGHTA and CDR2 FQGTGA. This chain's CDR3 is CASGGSSNTGVLFF. The CDR3 DNA reads TGTGCCAGCGGAGGGAGCTCGAACACCGGGGTGCTGTTTTTT.

This clonotype occurred many times. The genes are TRBV15 and TRBJ2-1; 7 bases agree with TRBD1. The CDR3 runs to 15 residues. The V gene end was trimmed by 3 bases and the J gene end by 7 bases; junction bases not matched to a gene: 9. The germline CDR1 and CDR2 sequences are LNHNV and YYDKDF (reference sequence). The CDR3: CATSSSGTALNEQFF. The CDR3 coding sequence is TGTGCCACCAGCAGTTCCGGGACAGCGTTAAATGAGCAGTTCTTC.

This clonotype was seen ten or more times. The V gene is TRBV7-8, the J gene TRBJ2-2; D is ambiguous. V lost 5 bases and J lost 0, with 4 bases in between. CDR3 length: 13 residues. Germline lookup yields CDR1 SGHVS and CDR2 FQNEAQ. CDR3 nucleotide sequence: TGTGCCAGCAGCCCGACGAACACCGGGGAGCTGTTTTTT. Its translation is CASSPTNTGELFF.

The sample holds a few counts of this clonotype. This chain joins TRBV7-2 and TRBJ2-4; D not resolved. Germline CDR1 SGHTA, CDR2 FQGNSA. V shed 7 bases and J shed 1 base, with 5 bases lying between them. There are 12 residues in the CDR3. CDR3 loop: CASTVAKNIQYF. CDR3 DNA sequence: TGTGCCAGCACGGTGGCCAAAAACATTCAGTACTTC.

This clonotype occurred many times. V is TRBV11-2 and J is TRBJ1-1; 8 positions agree with TRBD1. The germline gives CDR1 SGHAT, CDR2 FQNNGV. V was pared by 6 bases and J by 4 bases, with 7 bases of the junction left unmatched. This CDR3 spans 14 amino acids. The CDR3 DNA reads TGTGCCAGCAGACCGACAGGGGAGGTCACTGAAGCTTTCTTT. Translated, it gives CASRPTGEVTEAFF.

Points on this clonotype: A single base separates this from a much larger clone, so it may be a read error. The chain has TRBV5-1 and TRBJ1-1; possible D gene TRBD1, 5 bases. The CDR3 is 14 amino acids. Germline V gene data show CDR1 as SGHRS and CDR2 as YFSETQ. CDR3 DNA sequence: TGCGTCAGCAGCTTAGGGGCCACAAGGGGCGAAGCTTTCTTT. Its protein product is CVSSLGATRGEAFF.

At least ten counts were recorded for this clonotype. J is TRBJ1-1 and V is TRBV7-3, with unresolved D. Germline V gene sequence: CDR1 SGHTA, CDR2 FQGTGA. CDR3 length equals 13 residues. V was clipped by 1 base and J by 5 bases, with 8 bases between them. The CDR3 sequence is CASSLSVGTEAFF. The CDR3 DNA reads as TGTGCCAGCAGCTTAAGTGTGGGGACTGAAGCTTTCTTT.

This clonotype was seen at least ten times. V usage is TRBV15 and J usage is TRBJ2-1, with 10 bases fitting TRBD2. CDR1 is LNHNV, CDR2 YYDKDF, per germline (reference sequence). Germline trimming cut 0 bases from V and 9 bases from J; bases unmatched to any gene: 14. The CDR3 consists of 18 residues. The DNA of the CDR3 is TGTGCCACCAGCAGAGATCGAGCTACAAGCGGGAGGGCCAGTGAGCAGTTCTTC. Amino acids: CATSRDRATSGRASEQFF.

This clonotype was picked up many times. This rearrangement joins TRBV5-1 to TRBJ2-5; 13 bases are a match to TRBD2. CDR3 length equals 16 residues. The ends lost 4 bases at V and 5 bases at J; junction bases unmatched: 8. Germline loops: CDR1 SGHRS, CDR2 YFSETQ. CDR3 nucleotide sequence: TGCGCCAGCAGCCAACCAGGACTAGCGGGAGTCGAGACCCAGTACTTC. Protein sequence: CASSQPGLAGVETQYF.

The table lists this clonotype with many counts. V usage is TRBV3-1 and J usage is TRBJ2-6; D remains unclear. Trimming stripped 1 base from V and 3 bases from J, with 1 base between. This CDR3 region has 13 residues. Per the germline V gene, CDR1 is LGHDT and CDR2 is YNNKEL (reference sequence). CDR3 in DNA: TGTGCCAGCAGCCAAGGTGGGGCCAACGTCCTGACTTTC. Translated, it gives CASSQGGANVLTF.

There are many counts of this clonotype. This chain links TRBV20-1 with TRBJ2-7; 10 positions match TRBD2. Germline V gene data show CDR1 as DFQATT and CDR2 as SNEGSKA (reference sequence). This CDR3 spans 14 amino acids. After removal of 5 bases from V and 4 bases from J, the junction contained 8 bases not matched to a gene. CDR3 coding DNA: TGCAGTGCTGATGCCCGTAGCGGGAGGTACGAGCAGTACTTC. It yields the protein CSADARSGRYEQYF.

This clonotype was detected a few times. This chain connects TRBV20-1 to TRBJ2-4; D remains unclear. V was pared by 1 base and J by 0 bases, with 10 bases between. There are 15 residues in the CDR3. CDR1 is DFQATT and CDR2 is SNEGSKA in the germline V gene (reference sequence). CDR3 DNA: TGCAGTGCTAGAGGCGACTCATTAGCCAAAAACATTCAGTACTTC. Protein product: CSARGDSLAKNIQYF.

This clonotype was recorded many times. V is TRBV20-1 and J is TRBJ2-1; 9 bases match TRBD2. The CDR3 totals 14 residues. The junction had 2 bases not matched to a gene; V was cut back by 1 base and J by 4 bases. Germline V gene lookup returns CDR1 DFQATT and CDR2 SNEGSKA (reference sequence). The DNA of the CDR3 is TGCAGTGCTAGAGCTGCGGGGGGGTACAATGAGCAGTTCTTC. Encoded protein: CSARAAGGYNEQFF.

This clonotype occurred many times. The rearrangement links TRBV20-1 to TRBJ2-1; weak D call: TRBD1 (5 bases). Germline V gives CDR1 DFQATT, CDR2 SNEGSKA (reference sequence). With 6 bases removed from V and 6 bases from J, the gap between germline ends came to 12 bases. The CDR3 length is 12 residues. CDR3 in amino acids: CSAPTQGNEQFF. For the CDR3, the DNA is TGCAGTGCCCCTACCCAGGGCAATGAGCAGTTCTTC.

This clonotype was seen repeatedly, ten times or more. V usage is TRBV20-1 and J usage is TRBJ2-1; TRBD2 matches at 10 bases. This CDR3 spans 15 amino acids. In germline, CDR1 is DFQATT, CDR2 SNEGSKA (reference sequence). With V trimmed by 6 bases and J by 6 bases, 11 bases remained unmatched. CDR3 residues: CSASSLAGAPNEQFF. CDR3 nucleotides: TGCAGTGCGTCGTCGCTAGCGGGAGCCCCCAATGAGCAGTTCTTC.

This clonotype was recorded many times. The rearrangement joins TRBV12-3 or TRBV12-4 to TRBJ2-2; 10 bases agree with TRBD2. This CDR3 contains 12 residues. The ends lost 11 bases at V and 7 bases at J; junction bases unmatched: 4. CDR3 sequence: CAFLAGVGELFF. The CDR3 region has the DNA TGTGCCTTTCTAGCGGGAGTCGGGGAGCTGTTTTTT.

This clonotype was counted a few times. The rearrangement links TRBV7-8 to TRBJ2-3; a possible D gene is TRBD2 (5 bases). Germline lookup yields CDR1 SGHVS and CDR2 FQNEAQ. V lost 6 bases and J 0 bases, leaving 13 bases between the germline ends. This CDR3 has 15 residues. The CDR3 coding sequence is TGTGCCAGCAGTTCAAGGGAGTCTAGCACAGATACGCAGTATTTT. Residues: CASSSRESSTDTQYF.

This clonotype showed up many times. The rearrangement links TRBV7-2 to TRBJ2-3; 10 nucleotides agree with TRBD2. Germline V gene sequence: CDR1 SGHTA, CDR2 FQGNSA. The CDR3 sequence is 16 residues long. Trimming cost V 5 bases and J 2 bases; bases outside gene matches: 7. CDR3 bases: TGTGCCAGCAGCCCCCGGACTAGCGGATCCACAGATACGCAGTATTTT. Amino acid sequence: CASSPRTSGSTDTQYF.

This clonotype has ten or more counts. The chain links TRBV29-1 to TRBJ2-7; 10 bases are shared with TRBD2. The germline CDR1 and CDR2 sequences are SQVTM and ANQGSEA. The V and J ends lost 2 bases and 7 bases, in that order; junction bases with no gene match: 5. This CDR3 region has 13 residues. In nucleotides, the CDR3 is TGCAGCGTTGAACTAGCGGGAGTTCGGGAGCAGTACTTC. This translates into CSVELAGVREQYF.

Concerning this clonotype: A junction boundary mismatches the germline segment, possibly from a read error. The rearrangement joins TRBV5-1 to TRBJ2-7; 9 positions agree with TRBD1. CDR1 and CDR2 from the germline V gene are SGHRS and YFSETQ. The CDR3 is made up of 14 amino acids. The CDR3 coding sequence is TGCGCCAGCAGCCGCGGACAGGGGAGCTACAAGCAGTACTTC. This gives the protein CASSRGQGSYKQYF.

This clonotype was picked up many times. The rearrangement uses TRBV12-3 or TRBV12-4 and TRBJ2-5; possibly TRBD1 for D (6 bases). V was shortened by 6 bases and J by 5 bases, with 16 bases between the two germline ends. CDR3 size: 14 residues. The CDR3 nucleotides read TGTGCCAGCAGGTCACAGGGTCCTTTGGAGACCCAGTACTTC. Its protein is CASRSQGPLETQYF.

This clonotype was seen a handful of times. V usage is TRBV12-3 or TRBV12-4 and J usage is TRBJ2-5; 7 nucleotides line up with TRBD2. This CDR3 spans 13 amino acids. V gave up 2 bases and J gave up 10 bases; unmatched junction bases: 7. The CDR3, as DNA: TGTGCCAGCAGTTTAAGCGGAACGGGAGGCCAGTACTTC. It translates to CASSLSGTGGQYF.